The following is a TCR beta chain sequence with its context. These data belong to a study of control samples from healthy donors and cancer patients. Sequencing was performed with immunoSEQ multiplex PCR; in TCRdb, only in-frame clones are kept and a portion is missing. The repertoire has 40,000 to 60,000 clones, roughly 86% of them found once; the top ten carry over 35%. CDR1 is MNHEY and CDR2 is SVGAGI in the germline V gene. V was trimmed by 11 bases and J by 9 bases, leaving 14 bases between them. The CDR3 contains 12 residues. The genes are TRBV6-5 and TRBJ1-6; unclear D gene. The sample was PBMCs. This TCR came from a man aged 50 or older with head and neck cancer. CDR3 sequence reads: CAAARLGSPLHF. CDR3 bases: TGTGCCGCAGCCCGGCTGGGTTCACCCCTCCACTTT.